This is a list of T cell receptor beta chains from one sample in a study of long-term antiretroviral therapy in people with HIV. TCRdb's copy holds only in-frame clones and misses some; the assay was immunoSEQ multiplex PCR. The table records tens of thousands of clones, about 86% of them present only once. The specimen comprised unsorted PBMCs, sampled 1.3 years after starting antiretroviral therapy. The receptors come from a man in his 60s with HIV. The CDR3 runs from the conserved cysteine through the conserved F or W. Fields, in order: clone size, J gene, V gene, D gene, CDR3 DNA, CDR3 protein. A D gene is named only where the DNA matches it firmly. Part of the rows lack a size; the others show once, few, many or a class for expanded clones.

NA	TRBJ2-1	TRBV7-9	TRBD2	TGTGCCAGCACCGGTAGCGGGAGTGGATCCTACAATGAGCAGTTCTTC	CASTGSGSGSYNEQFF
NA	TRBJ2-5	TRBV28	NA	TGTGCCAGCAGTTTATCCCCCCGGCGGGGCGTACAAGAGACCCAGTACTTC	CASSLSPRRGVQETQYF
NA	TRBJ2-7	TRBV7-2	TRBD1	TGTGCCAGCAGCTGGGGGACAGTCGAGCAGTACTTC	CASSWGTVEQYF
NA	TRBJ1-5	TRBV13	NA	TGTGCCAGCAGCCTAGACGGGGATCAGCCCCAGCATTTT	CASSLDGDQPQHF
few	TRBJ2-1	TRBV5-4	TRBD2	TGTGCCAGCAGTCGCGTAGCGGGATCCGGGGAAGAGCAGTTCTTC	CASSRVAGSGEEQFF
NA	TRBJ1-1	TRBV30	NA	TGTGCCTGGGGGGGGTTGGGGTACACTGAAGCTTTCTTT	CAWGGLGYTEAFF
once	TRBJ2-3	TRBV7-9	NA	TGTGCCAGCAGCCGTGTGCTGGGGACAGATACGCAGTATTTT	CASSRVLGTDTQYF
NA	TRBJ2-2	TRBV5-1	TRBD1	TGCGCCAGCAGCCCTGACAGGGCGAACACCGGGGAGCTGTTTTTT	CASSPDRANTGELFF
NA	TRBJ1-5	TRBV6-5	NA	TGTGCCAGCAGTTCAGGGTGGGGAAGCAATCAGCCCCAGCATTTT	CASSSGWGSNQPQHF
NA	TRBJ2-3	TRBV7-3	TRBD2	TGTGCCAGCAGACGGGAGGTTGGCGATACGCAGTATTTT	CASRREVGDTQYF
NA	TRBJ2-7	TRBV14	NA	TGTGCCAGCAGCCACGAAGGACGGCTCTCCTACGAGCAGTACTTC	CASSHEGRLSYEQYF
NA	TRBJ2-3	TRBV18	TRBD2	TGTGCCAGCTCGCCCCTCCCCCGACTAGCGGGGGCCACAGATACGCAGTATTTT	CASSPLPRLAGATDTQYF
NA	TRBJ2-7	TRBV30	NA	TGTGCCTGGGGTATACAGGGCTACGAGCAGTACTTC	CAWGIQGYEQYF
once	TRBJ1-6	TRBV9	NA	TGTGCCAGCAGCGTAGGACAGGCCCGCTCCTATAATTCACCCCTCCACTTT	CASSVGQARSYNSPLHF
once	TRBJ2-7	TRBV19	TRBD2	TGTGCCAGTAGTAGCGGGACTAGCGGGAGGACCGAGCAGTACTTC	CASSSGTSGRTEQYF
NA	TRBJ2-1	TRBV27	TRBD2	TGTGCCAGCAGACTGGCGGGAGGAGACAATGAGCAGTTCTTC	CASRLAGGDNEQFF
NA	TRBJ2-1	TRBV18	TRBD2	TGTGCCAGCTCACCCGTACTAGCGGGAGTGGGGGGTGAGCAGTTCTTC	CASSPVLAGVGGEQFF
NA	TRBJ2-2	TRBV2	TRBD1	TGTGCCAGCAGGGTCGGGACAGGCAACACCGGGGAGCTGTTTTTT	CASRVGTGNTGELFF
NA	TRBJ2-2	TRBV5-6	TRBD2	TGTGCCAGCAGCTTCCGGACTAGCGGGAGCTCCGGGGAGCTGTTTTTT	CASSFRTSGSSGELFF
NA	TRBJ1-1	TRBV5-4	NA	TGTGCCAGCAGCTTGGCCCATACTGAAGCTTTCTTT	CASSLAHTEAFF
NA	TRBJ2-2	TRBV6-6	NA	TGTGCCAGCAGTAAACAGGGAACCGGGGAGCTGTTTTTT	CASSKQGTGELFF
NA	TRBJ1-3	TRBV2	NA	TGTGCCAGCAAGTTCGGGGTGGCTGGAAACACCATATATTTT	CASKFGVAGNTIYF
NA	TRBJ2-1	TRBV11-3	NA	TGTGCCAGCAGCTCCGACAAAGTCAATGAGCAGTTCTTC	CASSSDKVNEQFF
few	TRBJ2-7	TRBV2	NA	TGTGCCAGCAGGCCCAGGGTCCTGACGTACGAGCAGTACTTC	CASRPRVLTYEQYF
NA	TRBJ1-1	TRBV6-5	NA	TGTGCCAGCAGTTACTCTTGGGGCCGGGGAGCTTTCTTT	CASSYSWGRGAFF
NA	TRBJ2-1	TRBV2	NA	TGTGCCAGCAGTGGACGGGTCCACTACAATGAGCAGTTCTTC	CASSGRVHYNEQFF
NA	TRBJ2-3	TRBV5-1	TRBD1	TGCGCCAGCAGCTTGGGGGGGACAGGGGGCACAGATACGCAGTATTTT	CASSLGGTGGTDTQYF
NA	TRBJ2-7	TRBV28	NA	TGTGCCAGCAGACGAAAGCCGACGGCCTCCTACGAGCAGTACTTC	CASRRKPTASYEQYF
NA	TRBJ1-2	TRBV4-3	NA	TGCGCCAGCAGCCAAGATCTTCCAAATATACAGGGTTCGGATGGCTACACCTTC	CASSQDLPNIQGSDGYTF
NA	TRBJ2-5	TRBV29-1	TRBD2	TGCAGCGTTGTAGGTCTAGCGGGGGAGACCCAGTACTTC	CSVVGLAGETQYF
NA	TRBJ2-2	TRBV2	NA	TGTGCCAGCAGGGGTGGCAGGGGCATAGTCGGGGAGCTGTTTTTT	CASRGGRGIVGELFF
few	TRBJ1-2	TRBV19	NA	TGTGCCAGTAGTATGAGACTGGCTGTGAGCTACACCTTC	CASSMRLAVSYTF
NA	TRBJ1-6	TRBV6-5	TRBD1	TGTGCCAGCAGCCCCGACAGGGAATACTCACCCCTCCACTTT	CASSPDREYSPLHF
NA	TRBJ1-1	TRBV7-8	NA	TGTGCCAGCACCTTCCGGGAGGGCGTGGACACTGAAGCTTTCTTT	CASTFREGVDTEAFF
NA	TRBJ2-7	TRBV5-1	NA	TGCGCCAGCAGCTTGGGGGACGGGGTCTACGAGCAGTACTTC	CASSLGDGVYEQYF
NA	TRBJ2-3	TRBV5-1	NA	TGCGCCAGCAGCTTGGCCATCCCGGCAGATACGCAGTATTTT	CASSLAIPADTQYF
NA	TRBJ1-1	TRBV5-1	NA	TGCGCCAGCAGCCTGGACCCGCTGACAGTTTACGAAGCTTTCTTT	CASSLDPLTVYEAFF
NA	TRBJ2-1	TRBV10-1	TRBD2	TGCGCCAGCAGTCATGAAGGACTAGCGGGAGTCGTTGAGCAGTTCTTC	CASSHEGLAGVVEQFF
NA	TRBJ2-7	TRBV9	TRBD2	TGTGCCAGCAGCGTAGCAGCGGGGGCCTACGAGCAGTACTTC	CASSVAAGAYEQYF
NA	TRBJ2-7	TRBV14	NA	TGTGCCAGCAGCCAAGTTAATTACGAGCAGTACTTC	CASSQVNYEQYF
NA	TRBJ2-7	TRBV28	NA	TGTGCCAGCAGTTCGTTCGTCCCCGGTGGGGAGCAGTACTTC	CASSSFVPGGEQYF
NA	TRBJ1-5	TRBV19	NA	TGTGCCAGTAGTATACGAGGAGATAGCAATCAGCCCCAGCATTTT	CASSIRGDSNQPQHF
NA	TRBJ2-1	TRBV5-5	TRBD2	TGTGCCAGCAGCTGGGGCTATCTAGCGGGAGAACGCAATGAGCAGTTCTTC	CASSWGYLAGERNEQFF